A selection of T cell receptor beta chains follows, all from one sample in a study of a mutant IDH1 vaccine in newly diagnosed glioma. These receptors' targets are unknown. The method was immunoSEQ multiplex PCR; TCRdb's version includes in-frame clones alone and lacks a portion of them. Of 50,000 to 70,000 clones in the sample, roughly 71% were seen once. This specimen was PBMCs, taken from a glioma patient whose treatment included an IDH1 peptide vaccine. These receptors originate from a middle-aged man with glioma. Both conserved end residues are part of each CDR3. Each record gives: V gene, clone size, D gene, J gene, CDR3 DNA, CDR3 protein. The D gene is left open where the match is weak. Size is stated for part of the rows, as once, few or many counts, or as a class when the clone is expanded.

TRBV7-9,few,.,TRBJ1-2,TGTGCCAGCAGCTTGGGTGGAAGTAGTGGCTACACCTTC,CASSLGGSSGYTF
TRBV7-9,.,.,TRBJ2-2,TGTGCCAGCAGCTTAAACAGAGACACCGGGGAGCTGTTTTTT,CASSLNRDTGELFF
TRBV4-2,.,TRBD2,TRBJ2-1,TGTGCCAGCAGCCAAGATGAGATAGCGGGGGGGCTCAACAATGAGCAGTTCTTC,CASSQDEIAGGLNNEQFF
TRBV7-9,few,.,TRBJ1-1,TGTGCCAGCAGCCCAAAAAGGCCCGACACTGAAGCTTTCTTT,CASSPKRPDTEAFF
TRBV5-4,.,.,TRBJ2-1,TGTGCCAGCAGCTTGTATGGGGGCAATGAGCAGTTCTTC,CASSLYGGNEQFF
TRBV6-1,.,.,TRBJ1-6,TGTGCCAGCAGTGAAGCTTCATCAAATTCACCCCTCCACTTT,CASSEASSNSPLHF
TRBV5-1,.,.,TRBJ2-7,TGCGCCAGCAGCTTGTCAGGGAACTACGAGCAGTACTTC,CASSLSGNYEQYF
TRBV13,.,.,TRBJ2-5,TGTGCCAGCAGCTCCCACAACCAGGAGACCCAGTACTTC,CASSSHNQETQYF
TRBV7-9,.,.,TRBJ2-7,TGTGCCAGCAGCCTTCAAGGGGGTATGGCCTACGAGCAGTACTTC,CASSLQGGMAYEQYF
TRBV7-8,.,.,TRBJ1-1,TGTGCCAGCAGCTTATCAACGGGGAACACTGAAGCTTTCTTT,CASSLSTGNTEAFF
TRBV5-1,.,.,TRBJ2-5,TGCGCCAGCTCGTGGGACACGGATCCTCAAGAGACCCAGTACTTC,CASSWDTDPQETQYF
TRBV5-4,.,.,TRBJ1-1,TGTGCCAGCAGCGGCTGGGGGATGGGGCACACTGAAGCTTTCTTT,CASSGWGMGHTEAFF
TRBV6-1,.,.,TRBJ1-1,TGTGCCAGCAGTGAAATTCCCCCTCGGGCTGAAGCTTTCTTT,CASSEIPPRAEAFF
TRBV2,few,.,TRBJ2-2,TGTGCCAGCATGGAGAGGGGAGTCGGGGAGCTGTTTTTT,CASMERGVGELFF
TRBV5-5,.,TRBD1,TRBJ1-5,TGTGCCAGCAGGGCCGGGACAGAAGATCAGCCCCAGCATTTT,CASRAGTEDQPQHF
TRBV29-1,.,.,TRBJ1-3,TGCAGCGTTGTAGAATCTCGGGCTGGAAACACCATATATTTT,CSVVESRAGNTIYF
TRBV28,.,.,TRBJ1-2,TGTGCCAGCAGTTTATACAGGGTACGGGCTGGCTACACCTTC,CASSLYRVRAGYTF
TRBV9,.,.,TRBJ1-5,TGTGCCAGCAGCGAATGGGGAGAGAGCAATCAGCCCCAGCATTTT,CASSEWGESNQPQHF
TRBV2,.,TRBD1,TRBJ1-2,TGTGCCAGCAGGGAGGGACAGGGGGCTTCTGGCTACACCTTC,CASREGQGASGYTF
TRBV5-5,.,.,TRBJ2-2,TGTGCCAGCAGCCAGTCAGACAGGAGGAACACCGGGGAGCTGTTTTTT,CASSQSDRRNTGELFF
TRBV25-1,.,.,TRBJ1-4,TGTGCCAGCAGTGGCTCGCTAGGGCTGTTTTTT,CASSGSLGLFF
TRBV10-3,.,.,TRBJ1-4,TGTGCCATCAGTGAGATGGGGGCGAGTAATGAAAAACTGTTTTTT,CAISEMGASNEKLFF
TRBV7-6,.,TRBD1,TRBJ1-2,TGTGCCAGCAGCCCTGATTCAACAGGGGTCCCATATGGCTACACCTTC,CASSPDSTGVPYGYTF
TRBV30,.,TRBD1,TRBJ1-5,TGTGCCTGGAGTGTGGAGACAGGGTCCCAGCCCCAGCATTTT,CAWSVETGSQPQHF
TRBV2,.,.,TRBJ2-2,TGTGCCAGCAGCCTACACACCGGGGAGCTGTTTTTT,CASSLHTGELFF
TRBV5-1,few,TRBD1,TRBJ2-7,TGCGCCAGCAGCCCGTATGGGACAGACATCTACGAGCAGTACTTC,CASSPYGTDIYEQYF
TRBV7-2,.,TRBD2,TRBJ2-2,TGTGCCAGCAGCTTAGTTCTTCTAGCGGGGGACACCGGGGAGCTGTTTTTT,CASSLVLLAGDTGELFF
TRBV20-1,few,.,TRBJ2-5,TGCAGTGCTAGAGACCCCAGACTCCAGTACTTC,CSARDPRLQYF
TRBV14,once,.,TRBJ1-1,TGTGCCAGCAGCCAAGGGAGGAACACTGAAGCTTTCTTT,CASSQGRNTEAFF
TRBV4-3,few,.,TRBJ2-7,TGCGCCAGCAGCCAACTCACCCAAAGCTCCTACGAGCAGTACTTC,CASSQLTQSSYEQYF
TRBV6-5,.,.,TRBJ2-3,TGTGCCAGCAGTTACTCGAGCCTTGATACGCAGTATTTT,CASSYSSLDTQYF
TRBV4-1,.,.,TRBJ2-2,TGCGCCAGCAGCCAATTTAGGGGTTTAGCCCCGGAGGCCGACTACGGGGAGCTGTTTTTT,CASSQFRGLAPEADYGELFF
TRBV30,once,.,TRBJ1-2,TGTGCCTGGAGTCCACGGGAAGGGGCGGACCATGGCTACACCTTC,CAWSPREGADHGYTF
TRBV7-2,.,.,TRBJ2-7,TGTGCCAGCAGCTTGGGCAGTGCCCCCTACGAGCAGTACTTC,CASSLGSAPYEQYF
TRBV18,.,.,TRBJ1-5,TGTGCCAGCTCACCGGGATTCAATCAGCCCCAGCATTTT,CASSPGFNQPQHF
TRBV19,.,TRBD1,TRBJ1-5,TGTGCCAGCGTTCGACAGGGCATCAATCAGCCCCAGCATTTT,CASVRQGINQPQHF
TRBV7-6,.,TRBD2,TRBJ2-1,TGTGCCGCCTCCTGGGGGGGGAAGGGTGAGCAGTTCTTC,CAASWGGKGEQFF
TRBV6-1,.,.,TRBJ2-7,TGTGCCAGCAGTGAAGCGCAGGGACCCTACGAGCAGTACTTC,CASSEAQGPYEQYF
TRBV4-3,.,.,TRBJ2-1,TGCGCCAGCAGCCAAGATCGGACATGGAGGAACAATGAGCAGTTCTTC,CASSQDRTWRNNEQFF
TRBV7-2,.,.,TRBJ2-7,TGTGCCAGCAGTCAAGGGGGGGTCAGCGAGCAGTACTTC,CASSQGGVSEQYF